The 29 T cell receptor beta chains below were found in one sample sequenced in a study of T cells after yellow fever vaccination. Each CDR3 protein gets one entry after TCRdb re-called the 5' RACE reads with MiXCR. The sample yields around 67,000 distinct CDR3 sequences, approximately 7% seen once. Sequenced here: CD8+ T cells sorted from PBMCs, sampled about 5 days after the first yellow fever vaccination. Receptor source: a man between 18 and 35 years old who received the YFV17D yellow fever vaccine.

At least ten counts were recorded for this clonotype. The genes are TRBV29-1 and TRBJ2-7; D may be TRBD2 (6 bases). The CDR3 extends over 14 amino acids. The germline V gene encodes CDR1 SQVTM and CDR2 ANQGSEA. The V end was cut by 3 bases, the J end by 0 bases, with 12 bases between. The CDR3 region is CSVDPEGSSYEQYF. The CDR3 nucleotides read TGCAGCGTTGACCCGGAGGGGAGCTCCTACGAGCAGTACTTC.

The table lists this clonotype with a few counts. The genes are TRBV4-1 and TRBJ1-4; no reliable D call. From germline, CDR1 is MGHRA and CDR2 YSYEKL. CDR3 length equals 16 residues. With 1 base removed from V and 1 base from J, the gap between germline ends came to 10 bases. This CDR3 reads CASSQASIVTNEKLFF. DNA of the CDR3: TGCGCCAGCAGCCAAGCTAGTATAGTAACTAATGAAAAACTGTTTTTT.

As to this clonotype: Given a much more abundant clone one base away, this may be a read error. The chain joins TRBV24-1 to TRBJ1-1; D is unclear. Trimming took 4 bases from V and 8 from J, leaving 10 bases between them. CDR1 and CDR2 from the germline V gene are KGHDR and SFDVKD. The CDR3 runs to 12 residues. CDR3 coding DNA: TGTGCCACCAGTGACCTCAGTGGAGAAGCTTTCTTT. Translation gives CATSDLSGEAFF.

This clonotype has a handful of counts. The V call is TRBV6-1, the J call TRBJ2-3; 8 bases align to TRBD2. Trimming cost V 6 bases and J 5 bases; bases outside gene matches: 10. The CDR3 contains 15 residues. Germline V gives CDR1 MNHNS, CDR2 SASEGT. CDR3 region: CASRAVGGARDTQYF. Here the CDR3 DNA reads TGTGCCAGCAGGGCGGTCGGGGGGGCTAGAGATACGCAGTATTTT.

The chain carries TRBV4-2 and TRBJ2-7; tentative D call: TRBD1 (6 bases). The CDR3 contains 14 residues. V was pared by 2 bases and J by 4 bases, with 12 bases between. From germline, CDR1 is LGHNA and CDR2 YNFKEQ. Written as DNA, the CDR3 is TGTGCCAGCAGCCAACCAGGACAGACATACGAGCAGTACGTC. Its translation: CASSQPGQTYEQYV.

This clonotype was recorded many times. V gene TRBV6-1 combines with J gene TRBJ1-1, with D tentatively TRBD1 (5 bases). Between the trimmed V and J ends, which lost 8 bases and 1 base, there was a span of 17 bases. CDR1 and CDR2 (germline): MNHNS, SASEGT. The CDR3 totals 15 residues. CDR3: CASLQGATRNTEAFF. In DNA form, the CDR3 reads TGTGCCAGCCTCCAAGGGGCGACGAGGAACACTGAAGCTTTCTTT.

The table lists this clonotype with many counts. J is TRBJ1-5 and V is TRBV10-3; weak D call: TRBD1 (5 bases). The germline V and J ends were trimmed by 3 bases and 3 bases, with 15 bases remaining between them. In germline, CDR1 is ENHRY, CDR2 SYGVKD. This CDR3 spans 16 amino acids. DNA of the CDR3: TGTGCCATCAGTGACAGGGAGGGAGAAGACAATCAGCCCCAGCATTTT. It codes for CAISDREGEDNQPQHF.

This clonotype showed up many times. The V call is TRBV2, the J call TRBJ2-2; 9 positions match TRBD2. From germline, CDR1 is SNHLY and CDR2 FYNNEI. The V and J ends lost 6 bases and 0 bases, in that order; junction bases with no gene match: 2. This CDR3 has 15 residues. CDR3 coding DNA: TGTGCCAGCAGCGGACTAGCGTCGAACACCGGGGAGCTGTTTTTT. It translates to CASSGLASNTGELFF.

This clonotype occurred many times. The rearrangement links TRBV2 to TRBJ2-1; TRBD2 agrees at 11 bases. The CDR3 consists of 15 residues. V was pared by 7 bases and J by 4 bases, with 6 bases of the junction left unmatched. Germline V lookup: CDR1 SNHLY, CDR2 FYNNEI. CDR3 region: CASTRLAGSYNEQFF. The CDR3 DNA reads TGTGCCAGCACCAGACTAGCGGGGTCTTACAATGAGCAGTTCTTC.

The gene calls are TRBV5-4 and TRBJ2-1; 8 bases align to TRBD1. This CDR3 spans 14 amino acids. Germline V gene lookup returns CDR1 SGHNT and CDR2 YYREEE (reference sequence). V trimming: 5 bases; J trimming: 5 bases; junction bases outside the gene matches: 6. The CDR3 loop is CASSHGQGNNEQFF. CDR3 DNA sequence: TGTGCCAGCAGTCACGGACAGGGCAACAATGAGCAGTTCTTC.

This rearrangement joins TRBV29-1 to TRBJ2-6; TRBD1 or TRBD2 may be the D gene (5 bases each). The CDR3 is 15 amino acids. Germline V gene sequence: CDR1 SQVTM, CDR2 ANQGSEA. Between the trimmed V and J ends, which lost 5 bases and 0 bases, there was a span of 11 bases. The CDR3 loop reads CSVWDRYSGANVLTF. In DNA, the CDR3 is TGCAGCGTTTGGGACCGATACTCTGGGGCCAACGTCCTGACTTTC. The full variable domain, rest sourced from reference TRBV29-1 and TRBJ2-6, is SAVISQKPSRDICQRGTSLTIQCQVDSQVTMMFWYRQQPGQSLTLIATANQGSEATYESGFVIDKFPISRPNLTFSTLTVSNMSPEDSSIYLCSVWDRYSGANVLTFGAGSRLTVL.

This clonotype was seen many times. This sequence joins TRBV29-1 and TRBJ2-1; D not resolved. Germline V gene data show CDR1 as SQVTM and CDR2 as ANQGSEA. V was trimmed by 4 bases and J by 7 bases, leaving 8 bases between them. The CDR3 has 11 residues. The CDR3 nucleotides are TGCAGCGTTGGAAGGTTTAATGAGCAGTTCTTC. Its translation is CSVGRFNEQFF.

In its sample, this clonotype was seen a few times. This chain links TRBV28 with TRBJ1-1; D gene uncertain. Trimming left V 1 base short and J 5 bases short, with 17 bases between. The CDR3 covers 16 residues. The germline gives CDR1 MDHEN, CDR2 SYDVKM. The CDR3 sequence is CASSLLFPVGRTEAFF. The CDR3 nucleotides read TGTGCCAGCAGTTTATTATTTCCGGTTGGCAGGACTGAAGCTTTCTTT. The whole variable domain, filled in from reference TRBV28 and TRBJ1-1, reads DVKVTQSSRYLVKRTGEKVFLECVQDMDHENMFWYRQDPGLGLRLIYFSYDVKMKEKGDIPEGYSVSREKKERFSLILESASTNQTSMYLCASSLLFPVGRTEAFFGQGTRLTVV.

In this sample, this clonotype turned up a few times. The genes are TRBV27 and TRBJ1-6; D unclear. The CDR3 sequence is 14 residues long. Trimming shortened V by 1 base and J by 9 bases, and 10 bases separated the two germline ends. The germline CDR1 and CDR2 sequences are MNHEY and SMNVEV (reference sequence). CDR3 sequence (DNA): TGTGCCAGCAGTTTATGGGATTCTAGTTCACCCCTCCACTTT. As protein: CASSLWDSSSPLHF.

The table lists this clonotype with a few counts. V is TRBV20-1 and J is TRBJ2-7; possibly TRBD2 for D (5 bases). The CDR3 is 12 amino acids. Trimming took off 6 bases at V and 10 bases at J, with 19 bases between the two ends. Germline CDR1 DFQATT, CDR2 SNEGSKA (reference sequence). CDR3 DNA sequence: TGCAGTGCCGCGAAGTGGGGTACGGGACAGTACGTC. Translation gives CSAAKWGTGQYV.

This clonotype was counted a few times. This sequence joins TRBV7-9 and TRBJ1-1; possibly TRBD1 for D (5 bases). Germline V gene sequence: CDR1 SEHNR, CDR2 FQNEAQ (reference sequence). CDR3 length: 16 residues. Between the trimmed V and J ends, which lost 1 base and 1 base, there was a span of 13 bases. CDR3 sequence: CASSLVEQETNTEAFF. The CDR3 DNA reads as TGTGCCAGCAGCTTAGTCGAACAGGAGACGAACACTGAAGCTTTCTTT.

This clonotype showed up just a few times. The rearrangement uses TRBV6-5 and TRBJ1-1; D unresolved. CDR1 MNHEY and CDR2 SVGAGI come from the germline V gene. This CDR3 spans 13 amino acids. V lost 2 bases and J lost 2, with 6 bases in between. The CDR3 loop reads CASSYKVNTEAFF. CDR3 nucleotide sequence: TGTGCCAGCAGTTACAAGGTTAACACTGAAGCTTTCTTT.

In this sample, this clonotype turned up many times. This chain joins TRBV5-5 and TRBJ1-5; D perhaps matches TRBD1 (5 bases). The CDR3 runs to 15 residues. Trimming removed 3 bases from V and 0 bases from J, with 10 bases in between. Germline V gene data show CDR1 as SGHKS and CDR2 as YYEKEE (reference sequence). The CDR3 sequence: CASSSRAGSNQPQHF. CDR3 coding DNA: TGTGCCAGCAGCTCCAGGGCGGGTAGCAATCAGCCCCAGCATTTT.

CDR3 bases: TGTGCCAGCAGCCCCGGGACAGGTGAAGCTTTCTTT. Protein product: CASSPGTGEAFF. The chain carries TRBV5-5 and TRBJ1-1; TRBD1 matches at 8 bases. V was clipped by 4 bases and J by 7 bases; unmatched bases: 3. This CDR3 spans 12 amino acids. Germline V gene lookup returns CDR1 SGHKS and CDR2 YYEKEE (reference sequence).

This clonotype was seen a handful of times. This chain uses TRBV18 with TRBJ2-5, with 8 bases that match TRBD1. The CDR3 has 17 amino acids. Germline CDR1 is KGHSH and CDR2 is LQKENI. The ends lost 0 bases at V and 1 base at J; junction bases unmatched: 7. For the CDR3, the DNA is TGTGCCAGCTCACCACCAGAATGGGACAGGATCCAAGAGACCCAGTACTTC. Protein: CASSPPEWDRIQETQYF.

The chain combines TRBV4-1 with TRBJ1-1, with 10 positions matching TRBD1. Germline V gene lookup returns CDR1 MGHRA and CDR2 YSYEKL. The CDR3 extends over 15 amino acids. V lost 1 base to trimming and J lost 4 bases; unmatched junction nucleotides: 3. CDR3 sequence: CASSQATGGLTEAFF. CDR3 in DNA: TGCGCCAGCAGCCAAGCGACAGGGGGCCTCACTGAAGCTTTCTTT.

The chain employs TRBV4-2 and TRBJ2-3, with a weak D call TRBD1 (6 bases). CDR1 and CDR2 from the germline V gene are LGHNA and YNFKEQ. Trimming cost V 0 bases and J 2 bases, with 9 bases left between them. This CDR3 comprises 15 residues. This chain's CDR3 is CASSQEGGPTDTQYF. The CDR3 bases are TGTGCCAGCAGCCAAGAAGGGGGACCCACAGATACGCAGTATTTT.

This clonotype appeared many times. V is TRBV27 and J is TRBJ1-5; unclear D gene. Trimming pared 0 bases from V and 6 bases from J, leaving 6 bases between. Germline V gives CDR1 MNHEY, CDR2 SMNVEV (reference sequence). The length of the CDR3 is 13 residues. The CDR3 DNA reads TGTGCCAGCAGTTTATCAGGGCCTCAGCCCCAGCATTTT. Translating it yields CASSLSGPQPQHF.

For this clonotype: At one boundary the junction diverges from the germline segment, which might be a read error. The rearrangement joins TRBV5-1 to TRBJ2-5; 7 bases map to TRBD1. The germline V gene encodes CDR1 SGHRS and CDR2 YFSETQ. The CDR3 contains 16 residues. CDR3 in amino acids: CASSFYGQDQQETQHF. In DNA form, the CDR3 reads TGCGCCAGCAGCTTCTACGGACAGGACCAACAAGAGACCCAGCACTTC.

V gene TRBV12-3 or TRBV12-4 combines with J gene TRBJ2-7, with 10 bases matching TRBD1. The V segment lost 6 bases and the J segment 5 bases; nucleotides outside the gene matches: 7. The length of the CDR3 is 14 residues. The CDR3 region has the DNA TGTGCCAGCAGCCCCGGGACAGGGGTGAACGAGCAGTACTTC. Amino acid sequence: CASSPGTGVNEQYF.

This clonotype occurred many times. This rearrangement joins TRBV5-1 to TRBJ2-7; D may be TRBD1 (5 bases). CDR1 and CDR2 (germline): SGHRS, YFSETQ. Trimming stripped 1 base from V and 3 bases from J, with 11 bases between. The CDR3 runs 14 residues. CDR3 amino acids: CASSLSGPVYEQYF. In DNA, the CDR3 is TGCGCCAGCAGCTTGTCAGGGCCCGTCTACGAGCAGTACTTC.

This clonotype came up a few times. This rearrangement joins TRBV7-2 to TRBJ2-3, with D possibly being TRBD2 (6 bases). Deletions cut 6 bases from V and 4 bases from J, with 17 bases between. Germline CDR1 SGHTA, CDR2 FQGNSA. The CDR3 extends over 15 amino acids. The CDR3 DNA reads as TGTGCCAGCAGTCCCGGTCCGGGACTTGCAGATACGCAGTATTTT. It encodes CASSPGPGLADTQYF.

This clonotype was detected many times. The J gene is TRBJ1-1, the V gene TRBV7-8, with 8 bases that match TRBD1. Germline CDR1 reads SGHVS; CDR2 reads FQNEAQ. The CDR3 is made up of 16 amino acids. Trimming removed 5 bases from V and 1 base from J; junction bases left unmatched: 9. The CDR3: CASSPRTGLENTEAFF. The CDR3 coding sequence is TGTGCCAGCAGCCCCAGGACAGGGTTGGAGAACACTGAAGCTTTCTTT. Using reference TRBV7-8 and TRBJ1-1 for the parts outside the CDR3, the full variable domain is GAGVSQSPRYKVAKRGQDVALRCDPISGHVSLFWYQQALGQGPEFLTYFQNEAQLDKSGLPSDRFFAERPEGSVSTLKIQRTQQEDSAVYLCASSPRTGLENTEAFFGQGTRLTVV.

This clonotype was counted at least ten times. The chain has TRBV4-1 and TRBJ2-7, with D possibly called TRBD1 or TRBD2 (5 bases each). The CDR3 totals 13 residues. Looked up from germline, CDR1 is MGHRA and CDR2 is YSYEKL. V was trimmed by 8 bases and J by 0 bases, leaving 11 bases between them. CDR3 residues: CASSGTGSYEQYF. CDR3 DNA sequence: TGCGCCAGCTCCGGGACGGGCTCCTACGAGCAGTACTTC.